This record covers a single T cell receptor (beta chain). The read ends 3 residues before the CDR3 terminus; that terminus is restored from the germline J gene. Assay: immunoSEQ multiplex PCR; the TCRdb copy retains only in-frame clones and omits some. The sample table includes some 39,000 clones. The data were obtained in a study of T cells in women clearing cervical HPV infection. The CDR3 is 16 amino acids. Trimming removed 2 bases at V and 1 base at J, with 12 bases between. The V gene's germline CDR1 is MNHEY and CDR2 SVGEGT. V gene TRBV6-2 or TRBV6-3 combines with J gene TRBJ1-5; weak D call: TRBD1 (6 bases). Specimen: blood buffy coat. The receptor comes from a woman between 18 and 69 years old with a cervical HPV16 infection that either progressed to CIN3+ or cleared (not recorded which). The part of the CDR3 DNA that was read is TGTGCCAGCAGTTACGATTGGGGGCTAAGCAATCAGCCC. It encodes CASSYDWGLSNQP. The CDR3 in its entirety is CASSYDWGLSNQPQHF.